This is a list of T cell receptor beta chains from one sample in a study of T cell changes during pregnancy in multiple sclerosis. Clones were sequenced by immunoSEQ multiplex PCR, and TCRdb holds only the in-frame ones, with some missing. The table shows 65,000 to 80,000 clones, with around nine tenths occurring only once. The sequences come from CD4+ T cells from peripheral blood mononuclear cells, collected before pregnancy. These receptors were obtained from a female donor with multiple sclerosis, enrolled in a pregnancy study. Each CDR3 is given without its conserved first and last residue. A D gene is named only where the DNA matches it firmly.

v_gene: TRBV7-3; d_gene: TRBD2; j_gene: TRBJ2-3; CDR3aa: ASSPLGLAGGTDTQY
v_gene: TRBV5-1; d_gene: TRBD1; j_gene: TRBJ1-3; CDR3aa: ASSMLKAGGSGNTIY
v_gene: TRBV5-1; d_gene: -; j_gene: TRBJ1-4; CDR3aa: ASSPGSDNEKLF
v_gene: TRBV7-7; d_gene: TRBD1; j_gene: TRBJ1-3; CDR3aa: ASSLDRGQGARGNTIY
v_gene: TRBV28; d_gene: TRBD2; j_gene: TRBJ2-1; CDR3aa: ASTEGGRALNEQF
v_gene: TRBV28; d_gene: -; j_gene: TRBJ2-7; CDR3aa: ASTSSERTTYEQY
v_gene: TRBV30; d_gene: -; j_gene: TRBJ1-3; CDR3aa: AWSSSGNTIY
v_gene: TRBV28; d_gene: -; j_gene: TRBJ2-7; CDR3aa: ASSLWGDISYEQY
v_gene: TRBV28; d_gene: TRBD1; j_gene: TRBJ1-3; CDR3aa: ASSLLGGPIY
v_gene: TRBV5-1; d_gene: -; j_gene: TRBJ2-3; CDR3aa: ASSLEGRGLTDTQY
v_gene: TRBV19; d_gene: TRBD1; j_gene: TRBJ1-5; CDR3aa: ASSHGQDNQPQH
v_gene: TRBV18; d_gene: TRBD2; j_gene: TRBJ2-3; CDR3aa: ASSPPGAGWGTDTQY
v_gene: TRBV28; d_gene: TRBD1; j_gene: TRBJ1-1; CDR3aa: ASSLSPGQENTEAF
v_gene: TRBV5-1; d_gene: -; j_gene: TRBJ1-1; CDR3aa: ASSLSFTLGQINTEAF
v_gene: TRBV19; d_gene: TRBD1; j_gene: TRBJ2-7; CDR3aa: ASSPRRQGLFEVHEQY
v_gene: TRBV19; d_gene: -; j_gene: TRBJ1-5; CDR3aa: ASSVPTNQPQH
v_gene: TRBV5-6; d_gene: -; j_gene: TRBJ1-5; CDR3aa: ASSLVDQPQH
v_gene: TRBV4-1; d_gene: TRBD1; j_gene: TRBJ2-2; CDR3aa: ASSPDQGQGVPGELF
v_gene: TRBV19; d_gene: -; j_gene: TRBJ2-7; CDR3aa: ASSNGDGDEQY
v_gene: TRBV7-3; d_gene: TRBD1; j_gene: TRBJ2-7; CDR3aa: ASSLTGVGYEQY
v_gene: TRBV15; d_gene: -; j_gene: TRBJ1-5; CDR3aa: ATSRGGTVDQPQH
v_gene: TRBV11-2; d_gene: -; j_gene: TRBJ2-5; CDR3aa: ASSSPPYLETQY
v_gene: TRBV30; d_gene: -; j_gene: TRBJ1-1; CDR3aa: AWTGPLLVAF
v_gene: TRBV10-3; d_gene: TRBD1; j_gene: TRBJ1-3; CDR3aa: AISEGTGGGNTIY
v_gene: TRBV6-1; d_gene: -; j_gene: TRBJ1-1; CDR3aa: ASSVRGEGAEAF
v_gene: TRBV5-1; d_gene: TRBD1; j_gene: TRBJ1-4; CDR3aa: ASSNGQGVREKLF
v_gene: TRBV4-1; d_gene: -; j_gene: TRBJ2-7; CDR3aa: ASSQGVGQLPYEQY
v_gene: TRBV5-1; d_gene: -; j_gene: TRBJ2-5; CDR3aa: ASSPHKTQY
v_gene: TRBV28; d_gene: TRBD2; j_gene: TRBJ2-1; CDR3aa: ASRPTLASEQF
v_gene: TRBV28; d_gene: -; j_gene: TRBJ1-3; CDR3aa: ASSVVTGAIY
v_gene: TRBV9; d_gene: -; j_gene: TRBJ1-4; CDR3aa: ASSVGAGATNEKLF
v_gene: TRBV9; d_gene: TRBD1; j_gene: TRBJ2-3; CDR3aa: ASSATGGNIRDTQY
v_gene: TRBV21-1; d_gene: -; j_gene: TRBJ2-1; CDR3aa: ASTSGERYNEQF
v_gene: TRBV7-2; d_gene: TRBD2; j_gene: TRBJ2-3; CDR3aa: ASSLILAGTQY
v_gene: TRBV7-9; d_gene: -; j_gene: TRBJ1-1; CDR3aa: ASSLLTQNTEAF
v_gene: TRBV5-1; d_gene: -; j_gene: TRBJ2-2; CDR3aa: ASIGPNTGELF
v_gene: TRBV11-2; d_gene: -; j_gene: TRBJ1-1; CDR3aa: ASSFSLRAAEAF
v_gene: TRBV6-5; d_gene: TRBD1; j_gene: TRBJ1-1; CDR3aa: ASSDSGTGLAF
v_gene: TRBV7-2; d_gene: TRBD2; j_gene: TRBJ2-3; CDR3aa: ASSSRLAGGADTQY
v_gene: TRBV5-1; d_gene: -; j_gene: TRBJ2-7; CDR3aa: ASSLRQGMAYEQY
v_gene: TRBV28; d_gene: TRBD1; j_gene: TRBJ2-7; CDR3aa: ASSPKDRVSVEVFNEQY